This TCR beta chain was identified in a study of T cell repertoires in cytomegalovirus infection. Study information: Public signatures in TCR beta pointed to CMV infection and matching HLA type. Study conclusions and caveats: Cumulative frequency of public TCR beta families picked out carriers of CMV plus the relevant HLA. Clonotype analysis showed dominance of the ex vivo response by HLA-C-restricted CMV-specific TCR beta clonotypes.

TCRdb re-called the reads with MiXCR, one entry per CDR3 protein. The sample has 100,000 to 150,000 distinct CDR3 sequences; roughly 25% are singletons. This clonotype was detected only a few times. Its antigen is unknown. V lost 4 bases and J 6 bases, leaving 17 bases between the germline ends. Germline V gives CDR1 MGHRA, CDR2 YSYEKL. CDR3 length: 15 amino acids. The origin of this receptor is a human donor in good health (CMV status not recorded). Some clones in this sample may be carry-over from other donors' samples. The V gene is TRBV4-1, the J gene TRBJ2-3; D is perhaps TRBD2 (5 bases). Specimen: PBMCs, sequenced either directly or after in vitro stimulation (not recorded which). The CDR3: CASSRPTMGEDTQYF. The DNA of the CDR3 is TGCGCCAGCAGCCGGCCGACTATGGGCGAGGATACGCAGTATTTT.